One T cell receptor beta chain is described in this entry. Its antigen remains undetermined. The missing conserved phenylalanine or tryptophan at the end of this CDR3 makes a read error likely. Using a constant-region primer and ProtoScript II reverse transcriptase, TCRbeta-specific cDNA was reverse-transcribed from 450 to 650 ng total RNA. Three nested multiplex PCR rounds, following a slightly modified ARM-PCR procedure, were used to build the TCRbeta libraries. Sample barcodes and Illumina adapters were added in a final 25-cycle PCR with Deep VentR polymerase. Before sequencing, amplicons between 200 and 500 bp were purified from gel using a QIAquick gel extraction kit. An Illumina HiSeq 2500 was used to sequence the TCRbeta amplicons with 250-bp paired-end reads. On the authors' methods: Reads were quality-trimmed with Trimmomatic v0.33, and paired reads were merged with FLASH v1.2.11 to recover full CDR3 sequences. V, D and J germline segments were assigned to the rearranged TCRbeta sequences by MiGEC v1.2.1b. Clonotype statistics and Shannon-Wiener diversity indices were calculated with VDJtools v1.0.0. Except for diversity analysis, only the 250 most abundant clonotypes of each sample were used in subsequent analyses to reduce sampling bias. Clones were called with MiXCR by TCRdb after fastp trimmed the public reads at Q25, and only in-frame beta chains were retained. Identical CDR3 protein sequences are pooled into one entry, listed with their most common genes and DNA. The V and J calls reflect TCRdb's pipeline rather than the authors' work. Present in this sample are approximately 190,000 distinct CDR3 sequences, just under 85% of which were seen just once. The ten largest clones represent approximately 18% of the sample.

This record comes from a study of tumor-infiltrating lymphocytes in primary liver carcinoma (TCRdb year 2017). Background for the entire study: Of the five patients (three men and two women, aged 30 to 69 years), four had hepatocellular carcinoma and one had combined HCC and intrahepatic cholangiocarcinoma. Tumors of the five patients were stage T1-T3 N0M0 with maximum diameters of roughly 4.2 to 11 cm. Roughly 3.65 to 7.5 million productive TCRbeta reads were obtained per sample, and no significant difference in read depth was found between tissue types. Across five regions of each liver tumor, along with adjacent normal tissue and blood, the study brought together TCRbeta repertoire sequencing, expression microarrays and whole-exome sequencing. A total of 35 or so specimens from 5 patients underwent TCRbeta repertoire sequencing, comprising some 25 tumor regions, 5 adjacent noncancerous liver tissues and 5 peripheral blood samples. To link TCRbeta repertoire diversity to the local molecular phenotype, the 20 to 25 tumor region samples were profiled with Agilent mRNA microarrays. Repertoires from technical replicates were highly reproducible, with mean shared-clone rates roughly 0.86 and correlation coefficients above 0.98. The research as a whole found: The top 250 clones made up a significantly larger repertoire fraction in tumors than in blood (p = 0.039). Only about 8-25% of top clones were found in all five regions of a tumor, suggesting spatial heterogeneity of tumor-infiltrating T cells. Only the TCR beta chain was sequenced, so true repertoire diversity is likely underestimated because unpaired alpha chains were not captured. The study included only five or six patients, and the authors note findings should be validated in a larger study. Bulk unsorted samples precluded comparing CD4+ and CD8+ T cell repertoires. Repertoire overlap was found to be higher between tumor regions (mean about 36%) than between tumor-adjacent (approximately 17%) or tumor-blood (approximately 15%) pairs, consistent with antigen-driven expansion.

Without any cell sorting, total RNA and DNA were extracted together from around 20-30 mg of bulk tissue using the AllPrep DNA/RNA mini kit. Surgical resection was performed in China between late 2015 and early 2016 on about five patients with histopathologically diagnosed primary liver carcinoma. Chronic HBV infection was present in the patients, and the patients were treatment-naive at sampling. Each tumor was sampled at five spatially separated regions: the tumor centre plus the superior, inferior, left-lateral and right-lateral poles. More than 75% viable tumor cells were found by histology in every tumor sample. Fresh tumor and adjacent tissue pieces were bisected; one half was stored in RNAlater at -80°C, the other sent for histology. This clonotype originated in a man in his forties or fifties with primary liver carcinoma and hepatitis B virus infection. The sequenced sample was tumor tissue from primary liver carcinoma.

The CDR3 corresponds to CVSSLSGVPETQYS. The nucleotide sequence reads TGTGTCAGCAGTTTGTCAGGGGTGCCAGAGACCCAGTACTCC. The chain is assembled from TRBV12-3 or TRBV12-4 and TRBJ2-5, and TRBD1 may be the D gene, going by 6 matching bases. The CDR3 totals 14 residues, both ends included. This entry keeps only the CDR3 DNA: 42 bases, framed from base 1.